The next 7 T cell receptor beta chains were all read from a single sample in a study of blood T cell repertoires in COVID-19. Repertoires were generated with immunoSEQ multiplex PCR, while TCRdb's copy carries only in-frame clones and drops some. The sample consists of over 85,000 clones, more than 60% of them appearing once. Sequenced input: peripheral blood. The receptors were gathered from a man in his 70s with acute or convalescent COVID-19.

This rearrangement joins TRBV9 to TRBJ2-7, with TRBD2 matching 10 bases. This CDR3 is built from 15 residues. Germline CDR1 is SGDLS and CDR2 is YYNGEE. V was pared by 1 base and J by 3 bases, with 4 bases of the junction left unmatched. The CDR3 loop reads CASSVQAGGSYEQYF. Written as DNA, the CDR3 is TGTGCCAGCAGCGTACAAGCGGGAGGGAGCTACGAGCAGTACTTC.

This sequence joins TRBV28 and TRBJ2-5; TRBD2 aligns across 13 bases. Looked up from germline, CDR1 is MDHEN and CDR2 is SYDVKM. The CDR3 length is 15 residues. V lost 8 bases, J lost 5 bases, and 8 bases stayed unmatched. The CDR3 nucleotides read TGTGCCAGCGGGACTAGCGGGATAGTGGGGGAGACCCAGTACTTC. It is translated as CASGTSGIVGETQYF. Using reference TRBV28 and TRBJ2-5 for the parts outside the CDR3, the full variable domain is DVKVTQSSRYLVKRTGEKVFLECVQDMDHENMFWYRQDPGLGLRLIYFSYDVKMKEKGDIPEGYSVSREKKERFSLILESASTNQTSMYLCASGTSGIVGETQYFGPGTRLLVL.

The chain combines TRBV9 with TRBJ2-2; 8 bases align to TRBD2. Germline V gives CDR1 SGDLS, CDR2 YYNGEE. The CDR3 spans 16 residues. V lost 4 bases and J lost 6; bases outside the gene matches: 11. The CDR3 region is CASSFRGGQNSGELFF. As DNA, the CDR3 is TGTGCCAGCAGCTTCCGCGGGGGGCAAAACTCCGGGGAGCTGTTTTTT.

A single count supports this clone. V and J are TRBV28 and TRBJ1-2; weak D call: TRBD1 (6 bases). In germline, CDR1 is MDHEN, CDR2 SYDVKM. CDR3 size: 11 residues. CDR3 bases: TGTGTCTCGGGGACAAACTATGGCTACACCTTC. Protein product: CVSGTNYGYTF.

The chain links TRBV30 to TRBJ2-3, with D perhaps TRBD2 (5 bases). CDR1 and CDR2 (germline): GTSNPN, SVGIG (reference sequence). The CDR3 is 12 amino acids. The germline V and J ends were trimmed by 5 bases and 1 base, with 7 bases remaining between them. The CDR3 region is CAWGRGTDTQYF. CDR3 nucleotides: TGTGCCTGGGGGAGAGGCACAGATACGCAGTATTTT.

This chain connects TRBV19 to TRBJ1-1; 7 bases are a match to TRBD1. CDR1 and CDR2 (germline): LNHDA, SQIVND (reference sequence). The trim removed 6 bases at V and 1 base at J, leaving 5 bases unmatched. The CDR3 is made up of 14 amino acids. The CDR3 sequence is CASRSTGWNTEAFF. In nucleotides, the CDR3 is TGTGCCAGTAGGTCGACAGGGTGGAACACTGAAGCTTTCTTT.

The chain recombines TRBV6-6 with TRBJ1-5, with TRBD1 matching over 7 bases. V lost 7 bases and J lost 6; bases outside the gene matches: 6. This CDR3 spans 13 amino acids. Per the germline V gene, CDR1 is MNHNY and CDR2 is SVGAGI (reference sequence). DNA of the CDR3: TGTGCCAGCACCGAAACAGGGGCTCAGCCCCAGCATTTT. Translating gives CASTETGAQPQHF.